This TCR beta chain was recovered during a study of CD8+ T cells in alopecia areata. Study overall: Patients received oral tofacitinib, 5 to 10 mg twice daily, for moderate-to-severe alopecia areata.

Trimming removed 6 bases at V and 4 bases at J, with 21 bases between. This CDR3 has 16 residues. Germline-derived CDR1 and CDR2 are MNHEY and SMNVEV (reference sequence). cDNA prepared by RNA extraction and subsequent reverse transcription served as the template for sequencing. The data were produced by immunoSEQ multiplex PCR, yet TCRdb's version contains in-frame clones alone and is incomplete. Of about 140,000 clones detected, roughly nine tenths appear once; the ten largest clones hold less than 15%. The treatment: oral pan-JAK inhibitor, 5-10 mg twice daily. On this clone itself: The target antigen is unknown.

Findings of the study overall: Tofacitinib delivered significant drops in scalp clonality and in expanded CD8+ clones among the top 100. The study also sequences resident alphabeta T cells of normal skin in scalp samples.

The source of this sequence is a human donor with alopecia areata. The V and J genes are TRBV27 and TRBJ2-5, with a tentative D call TRBD1 (6 bases). Material: CD8+ T cells sorted from blood, obtained at week 4, from a patient treated with tofacitinib. The CDR3 DNA follows: TGTGCCAGCAGCCGCAAGCCCCCAGGGGTTGGAGAGACCCAGTACTTC. As protein: CASSRKPPGVGETQYF.